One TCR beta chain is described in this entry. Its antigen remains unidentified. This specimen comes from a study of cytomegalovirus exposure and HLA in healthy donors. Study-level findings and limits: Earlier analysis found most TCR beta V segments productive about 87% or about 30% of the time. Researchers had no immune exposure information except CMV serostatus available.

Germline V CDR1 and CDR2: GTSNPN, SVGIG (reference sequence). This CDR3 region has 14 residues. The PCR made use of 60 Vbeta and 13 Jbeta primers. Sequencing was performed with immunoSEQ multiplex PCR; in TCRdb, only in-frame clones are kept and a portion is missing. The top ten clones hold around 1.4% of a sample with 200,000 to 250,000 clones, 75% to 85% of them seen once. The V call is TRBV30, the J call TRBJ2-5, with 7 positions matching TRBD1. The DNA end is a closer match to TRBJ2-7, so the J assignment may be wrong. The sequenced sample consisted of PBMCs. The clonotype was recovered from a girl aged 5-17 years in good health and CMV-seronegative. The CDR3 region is CAWIKTGFYYEQYF. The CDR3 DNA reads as TGTGCCTGGATTAAGACAGGGTTTTACTACGAGCAGTACTTC.